This TCR beta chain originates from a study of T cell changes during pregnancy in multiple sclerosis. Here immunoSEQ multiplex PCR was the method, and the copy in TCRdb shows in-frame clones only, minus some. The repertoire has about 50,000 clones, 91% of them found once; the top ten carry roughly 10%. V was pared by 2 bases and J by 2 bases, with 8 bases of the junction left unmatched. Germline assignment: CDR1 MNHEY and CDR2 SMNVEV (reference sequence). This CDR3 spans 16 amino acids. The rearrangement joins TRBV27 to TRBJ2-5; 7 bases are a match to TRBD1. This material consisted of CD8+ T cells from peripheral blood mononuclear cells, taken after pregnancy. The clonotype was recovered from a female donor with multiple sclerosis, enrolled in a pregnancy study. The CDR3, as DNA: TGTGCCAGCAGTTTACTCCCCCGGGACAGACAAGAGACCCAGTACTTC. It codes for CASSLLPRDRQETQYF.